This T cell receptor beta chain is drawn from a study of T cells after yellow fever vaccination. CDR3 length equals 14 residues. Germline lookup yields CDR1 LGHNT and CDR2 FRNRAP. V gave up 0 bases and J gave up 4 bases; unmatched junction bases: 2. TCRdb itself ran the 5' RACE reads through MiXCR, one entry per CDR3 protein. The profile shows approximately 300,000 distinct CDR3 sequences, about 6.9% of them singletons. This clonotype originated in a man aged 18 to 35 who received the YFV17D yellow fever vaccine. The rearrangement uses TRBV12-5 and TRBJ1-2, with 7 bases aligning to TRBD1. Sequencing used PBMCs, obtained about 41 days after the first yellow fever vaccination. CDR3 amino acids: CASGLVGQAYGYTF. In DNA, the CDR3 is TGTGCTAGTGGTTTGGTAGGACAGGCCTATGGCTACACCTTC. Based on the CDR3 plus reference TRBV12-5 and TRBJ1-2, the full variable domain is DARVTQTPRHKVTEMGQEVTMRCQPILGHNTVFWYRQTMMQGLELLAYFRNRAPLDDSGMPKDRFSAEMPDATLATLKIQPSEPRDSAVYFCASGLVGQAYGYTFGSGTRLTVV.